This T cell receptor (beta chain) was sequenced in a study of blood T cell repertoires in COVID-19. Study summary: The samples span acute and convalescent COVID-19 from the United States, Italy and Spain.

Germline V gives CDR1 SGDLS, CDR2 YYNGEE. Trimming took off 4 bases at V and 3 bases at J, with 13 bases between the two ends. This CDR3 is 14 amino acids long. Donors were grouped by their self-reported clinical history. In the original analysis: For nucleated cells, counts were estimated from reference gene primer amplification. Produced via immunoSEQ multiplex PCR; TCRdb's table is partial and in-frame only. V and J calls and clone size are given by that table; D and trimming were obtained from the DNA. The sample shows 190,000 or so clones, 80% to 90% of them seen only once. Sequenced sample: PBMCs or T cells enriched from blood (not recorded which). The receptor was isolated from a man aged 18 to 35 with acute COVID-19. The chain links TRBV9 to TRBJ2-5; possibly TRBD1 for D (6 bases). This CDR3 reads CASSSGQYEETQYF. Written as DNA, the CDR3 is TGTGCCAGCAGCTCCGGACAGTATGAAGAGACCCAGTACTTC.